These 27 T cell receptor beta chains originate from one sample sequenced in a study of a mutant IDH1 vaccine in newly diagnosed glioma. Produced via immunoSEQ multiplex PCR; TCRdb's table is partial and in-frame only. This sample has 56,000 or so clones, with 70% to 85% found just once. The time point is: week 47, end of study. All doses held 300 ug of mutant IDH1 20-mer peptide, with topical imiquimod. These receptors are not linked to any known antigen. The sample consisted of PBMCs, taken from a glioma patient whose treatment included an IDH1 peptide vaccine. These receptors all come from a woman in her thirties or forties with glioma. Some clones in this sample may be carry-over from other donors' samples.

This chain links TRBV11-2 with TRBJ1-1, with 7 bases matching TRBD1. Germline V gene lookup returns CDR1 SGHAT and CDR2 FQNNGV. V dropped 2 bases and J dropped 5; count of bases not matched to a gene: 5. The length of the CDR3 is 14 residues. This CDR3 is CASSLMARGTEAFF. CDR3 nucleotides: TGTGCCAGCAGCTTAATGGCCAGGGGGACTGAAGCTTTCTTT.

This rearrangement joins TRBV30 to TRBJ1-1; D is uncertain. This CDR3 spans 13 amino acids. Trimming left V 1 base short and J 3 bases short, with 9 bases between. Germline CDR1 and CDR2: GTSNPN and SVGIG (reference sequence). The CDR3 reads CAWSGNWDTEAFF. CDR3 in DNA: TGTGCCTGGAGTGGCAACTGGGACACTGAAGCTTTCTTT.

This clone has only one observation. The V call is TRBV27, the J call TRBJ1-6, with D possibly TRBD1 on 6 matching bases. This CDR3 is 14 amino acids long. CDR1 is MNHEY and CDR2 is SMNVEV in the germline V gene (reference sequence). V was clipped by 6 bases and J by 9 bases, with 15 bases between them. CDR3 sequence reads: CASRQTGIGSPLHF. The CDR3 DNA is TGTGCCAGCAGGCAGACAGGTATAGGTTCACCCCTCCACTTT.

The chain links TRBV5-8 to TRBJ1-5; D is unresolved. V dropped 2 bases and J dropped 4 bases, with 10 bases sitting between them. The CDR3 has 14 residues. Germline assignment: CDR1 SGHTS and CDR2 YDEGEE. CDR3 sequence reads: CASSLTGLNQPQHF. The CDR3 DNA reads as TGTGCCAGCAGCTTAACGGGGTTAAATCAGCCCCAGCATTTT.

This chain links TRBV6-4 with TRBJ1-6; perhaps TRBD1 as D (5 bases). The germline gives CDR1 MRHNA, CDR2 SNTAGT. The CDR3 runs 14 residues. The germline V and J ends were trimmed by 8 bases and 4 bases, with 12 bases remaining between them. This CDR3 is CASSPGPYNSPLHF. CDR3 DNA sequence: TGTGCCAGCTCCCCAGGGCCGTATAATTCACCCCTCCACTTT.

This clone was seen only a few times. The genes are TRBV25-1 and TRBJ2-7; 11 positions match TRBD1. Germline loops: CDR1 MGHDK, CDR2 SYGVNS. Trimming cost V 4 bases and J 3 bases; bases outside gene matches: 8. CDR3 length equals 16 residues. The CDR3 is CASSVVGTGGLYEQYF. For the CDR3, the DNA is TGTGCCAGCAGTGTCGTGGGGACAGGGGGGCTCTACGAGCAGTACTTC.

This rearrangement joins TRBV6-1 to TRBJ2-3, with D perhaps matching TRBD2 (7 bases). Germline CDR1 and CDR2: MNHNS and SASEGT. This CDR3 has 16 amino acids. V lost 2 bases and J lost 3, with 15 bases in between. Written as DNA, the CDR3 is TGTGCCAGCAGTGAAATGTGGGGGGGCGCGACAGATACGCAGTATTTT. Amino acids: CASSEMWGGATDTQYF.

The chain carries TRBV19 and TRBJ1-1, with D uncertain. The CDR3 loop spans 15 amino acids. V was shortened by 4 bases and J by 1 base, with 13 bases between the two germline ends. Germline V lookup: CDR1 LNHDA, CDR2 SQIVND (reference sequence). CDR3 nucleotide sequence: TGTGCCAGTAGTACAGAACCCTACAGGAACACTGAAGCTTTCTTT. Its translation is CASSTEPYRNTEAFF.

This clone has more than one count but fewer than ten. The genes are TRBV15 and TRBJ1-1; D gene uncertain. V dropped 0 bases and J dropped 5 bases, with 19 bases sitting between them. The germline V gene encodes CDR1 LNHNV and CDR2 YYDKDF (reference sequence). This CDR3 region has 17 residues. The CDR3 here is CATSRESKGLSGTEAFF. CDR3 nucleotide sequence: TGTGCCACCAGCAGAGAGAGCAAAGGGCTGTCGGGGACTGAAGCTTTCTTT.

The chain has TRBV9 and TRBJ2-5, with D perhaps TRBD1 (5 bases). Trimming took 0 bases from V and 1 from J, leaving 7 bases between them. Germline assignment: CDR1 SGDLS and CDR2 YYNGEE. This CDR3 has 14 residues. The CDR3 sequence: CASSVAGFQETQYF. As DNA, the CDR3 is TGTGCCAGCAGCGTAGCAGGGTTCCAAGAGACCCAGTACTTC.

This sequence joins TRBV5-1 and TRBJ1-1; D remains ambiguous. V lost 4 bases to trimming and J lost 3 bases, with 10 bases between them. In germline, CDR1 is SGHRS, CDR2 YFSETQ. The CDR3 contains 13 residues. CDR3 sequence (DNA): TGCGCCAGCAGCATTTCGCCCTACACTGAAGCTTTCTTT. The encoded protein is CASSISPYTEAFF.

The CDR3 protein is CASSLNGPQPQHF. In DNA form, the CDR3 reads TGTGCCAGCAGCTTAAACGGGCCTCAGCCCCAGCATTTT. The chain has TRBV7-2 and TRBJ1-5, with D unclear. Germline CDR1 is SGHTA and CDR2 is FQGNSA. This CDR3 spans 13 amino acids. Trimming stripped 2 bases from V and 6 bases from J, with 8 bases between.

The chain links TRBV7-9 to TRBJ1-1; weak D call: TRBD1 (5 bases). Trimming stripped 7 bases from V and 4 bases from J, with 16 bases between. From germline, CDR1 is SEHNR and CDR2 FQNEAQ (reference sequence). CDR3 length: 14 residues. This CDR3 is CASTLTDLPTEAFF. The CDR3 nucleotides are TGTGCCAGCACCCTGACAGACCTCCCCACTGAAGCTTTCTTT.

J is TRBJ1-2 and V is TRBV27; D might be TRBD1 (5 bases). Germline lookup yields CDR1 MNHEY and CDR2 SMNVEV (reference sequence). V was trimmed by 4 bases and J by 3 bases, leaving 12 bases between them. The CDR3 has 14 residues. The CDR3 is CASSSVDRYYGYTF. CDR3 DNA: TGTGCCAGCAGTTCAGTCGACAGATACTATGGCTACACCTTC.

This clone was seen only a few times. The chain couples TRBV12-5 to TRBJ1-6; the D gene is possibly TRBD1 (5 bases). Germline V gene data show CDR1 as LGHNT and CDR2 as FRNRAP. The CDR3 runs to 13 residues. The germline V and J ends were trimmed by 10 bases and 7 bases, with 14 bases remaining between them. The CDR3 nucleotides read TGTGCTACCGGGACGGCGAAGAATTCACCCCTCCACTTT. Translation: CATGTAKNSPLHF.

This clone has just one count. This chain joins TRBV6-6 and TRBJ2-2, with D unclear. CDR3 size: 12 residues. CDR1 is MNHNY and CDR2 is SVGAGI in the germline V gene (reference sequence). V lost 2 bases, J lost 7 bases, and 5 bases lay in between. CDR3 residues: CASSYVGGELFF. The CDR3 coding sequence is TGTGCCAGCAGTTACGTGGGCGGGGAGCTGTTTTTT.

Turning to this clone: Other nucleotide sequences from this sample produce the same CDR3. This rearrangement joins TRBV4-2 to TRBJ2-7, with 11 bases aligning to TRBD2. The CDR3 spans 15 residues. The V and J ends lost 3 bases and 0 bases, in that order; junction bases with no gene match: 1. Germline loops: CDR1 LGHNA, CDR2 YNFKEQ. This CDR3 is CASSHTSGSSYEQYF. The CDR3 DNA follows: TGTGCCAGCAGCCATACTAGCGGGAGCTCCTACGAGCAGTACTTC.

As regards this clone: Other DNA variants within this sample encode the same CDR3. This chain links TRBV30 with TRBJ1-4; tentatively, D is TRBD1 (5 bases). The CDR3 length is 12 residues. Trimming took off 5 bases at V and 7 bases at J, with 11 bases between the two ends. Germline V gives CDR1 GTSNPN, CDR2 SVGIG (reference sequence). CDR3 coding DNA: TGTGCCTGGGGACAACCTCGTGAAAAACTGTTTTTT. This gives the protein CAWGQPREKLFF. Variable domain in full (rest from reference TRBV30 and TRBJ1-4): SQTIHQWPATLVQPVGSPLSLECTVEGTSNPNLYWYRQAAGRGLQLLFYSVGIGQISSEVPQNLSASRPQDRQFILSSKKLLLSDSGFYLCAWGQPREKLFFGSGTQLSVL.

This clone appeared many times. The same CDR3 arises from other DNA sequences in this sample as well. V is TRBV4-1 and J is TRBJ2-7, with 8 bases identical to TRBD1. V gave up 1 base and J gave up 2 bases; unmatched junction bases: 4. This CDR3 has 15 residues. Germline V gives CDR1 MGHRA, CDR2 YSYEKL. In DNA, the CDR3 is TGCGCCAGCAGCCAAGTAGGGACAGGACCCTACGAGCAGTACTTC. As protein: CASSQVGTGPYEQYF.

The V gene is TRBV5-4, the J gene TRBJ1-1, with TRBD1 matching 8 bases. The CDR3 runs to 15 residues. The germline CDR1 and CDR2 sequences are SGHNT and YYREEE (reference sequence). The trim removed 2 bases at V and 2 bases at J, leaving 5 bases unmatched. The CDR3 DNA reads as TGTGCCAGCAGCTTTACAGGGGGGGGAAACACTGAAGCTTTCTTT. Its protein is CASSFTGGGNTEAFF.

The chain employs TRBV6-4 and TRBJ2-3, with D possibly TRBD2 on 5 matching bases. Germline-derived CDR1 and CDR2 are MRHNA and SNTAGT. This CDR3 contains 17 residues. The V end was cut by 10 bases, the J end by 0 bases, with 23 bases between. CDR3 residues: CANPQSSAASSTDTQYF. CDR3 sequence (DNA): TGTGCCAACCCCCAATCCTCAGCGGCTTCTAGCACAGATACGCAGTATTTT.

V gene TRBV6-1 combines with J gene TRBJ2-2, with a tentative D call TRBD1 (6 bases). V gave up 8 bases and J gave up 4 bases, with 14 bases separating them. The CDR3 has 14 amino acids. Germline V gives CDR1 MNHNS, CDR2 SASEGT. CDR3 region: CASPPGVSTGELFF. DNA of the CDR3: TGTGCCAGCCCCCCAGGGGTGTCCACCGGGGAGCTGTTTTTT.

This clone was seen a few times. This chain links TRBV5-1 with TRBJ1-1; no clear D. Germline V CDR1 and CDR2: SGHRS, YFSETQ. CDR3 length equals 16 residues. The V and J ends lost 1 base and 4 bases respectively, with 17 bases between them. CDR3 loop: CASSLSAGATPTEAFF. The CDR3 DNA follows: TGCGCCAGCAGCTTGTCGGCAGGCGCTACCCCCACTGAAGCTTTCTTT.

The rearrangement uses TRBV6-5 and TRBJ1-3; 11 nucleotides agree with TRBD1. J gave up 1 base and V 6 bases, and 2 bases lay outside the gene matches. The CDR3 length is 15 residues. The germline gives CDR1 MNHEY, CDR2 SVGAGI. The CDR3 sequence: CASSRDRGSGNTIYF. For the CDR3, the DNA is TGTGCCAGCAGCAGGGACAGGGGGTCTGGAAACACCATATATTTT.

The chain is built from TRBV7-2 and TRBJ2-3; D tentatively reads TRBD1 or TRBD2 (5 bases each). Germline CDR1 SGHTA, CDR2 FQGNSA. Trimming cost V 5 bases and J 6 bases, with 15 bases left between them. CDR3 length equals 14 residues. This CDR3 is CASSRDRQQDTQYF. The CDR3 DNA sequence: TGTGCCAGCAGCAGGGACCGGCAACAGGATACGCAGTATTTT.

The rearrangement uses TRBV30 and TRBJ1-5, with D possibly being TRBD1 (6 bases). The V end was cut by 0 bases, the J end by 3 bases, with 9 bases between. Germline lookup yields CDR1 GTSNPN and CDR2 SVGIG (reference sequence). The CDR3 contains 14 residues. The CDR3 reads CAWSVPGDNQPQHF. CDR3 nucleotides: TGTGCCTGGAGTGTCCCAGGGGACAATCAGCCCCAGCATTTT.

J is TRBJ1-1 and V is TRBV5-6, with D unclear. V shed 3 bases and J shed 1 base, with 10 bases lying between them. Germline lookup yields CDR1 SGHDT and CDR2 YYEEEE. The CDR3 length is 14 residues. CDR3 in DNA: TGTGCCAGCAGCTCGGGGTTCGCGAACACTGAAGCTTTCTTT. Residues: CASSSGFANTEAFF.